This T cell receptor beta chain is from a study of CD8 T cells in Susac syndrome. Per the germline V gene, CDR1 is GTSNPN and CDR2 is SVGIG (reference sequence). The CDR3 loop spans 18 amino acids. V shed 0 bases and J shed 5 bases, with 22 bases lying between them. The multiple sclerosis controls were treatment-naive patients, and their relapsing-remitting disease was stable or active. FACS enriched CD8+ TEMRA cells, while bulk CD8+ and CD4+ were negatively isolated. Random hexamers were used to reverse transcribe the RNA input (roughly 0.5 to 1 ug). Amplification of TCR beta CDR3 was carried out by immunoSEQ multiplex PCR, which covered 54 Vbeta and 13 Jbeta segments. TCRdb re-called the immunoSEQ multiplex PCR reads with MiXCR, one entry per CDR3 protein. The table records under 250,000 distinct CDR3 sequences, around 93% of them present only once.

The sequence derives from a human donor with multiple sclerosis. Source material: CD4+ T cells from PBMCs. The chain recombines TRBV30 with TRBJ2-2; D might be TRBD2 (5 bases). In DNA, the CDR3 is TGTGCCTGGAGTGTACACGCCGCCCGGGATGGCTTTACCGGGGAGCTGTTTTTT. Protein product: CAWSVHAARDGFTGELFF.